The clone carrying this T cell receptor beta chain was picked up a small number of times. Each CDR3 protein is one row after TCRdb ran MiXCR on the RT-PCR reads. Of around 570,000 distinct CDR3 sequences listed, around 11% are singletons. This entry belongs to a study of response to subunit inactivated influenza vaccine. CDR1 is SGHTA, CDR2 FQGNSA, per germline. Trimming cost V 5 bases and J 4 bases; bases outside gene matches: 5. The CDR3 contains 14 residues. These data also featured in a second study, about T cells expressing NK-cell markers. From that study: Scientists made TCR beta cDNA using 5'RACE template switching with UMIs. Sorting in several experiments was restricted by an anti-gamma-delta TCR antibody to alpha-beta TCR T cells. The CD3+CD56-NKG2C+ fraction was also led by these clonotypes in a few donors. No clear determination of HCMV specificity was made for expanded NKG2C+ T cell clones.

The chain has TRBV7-2 and TRBJ2-3, with 8 nucleotides matching TRBD1. The clonotype comes from a man aged 50 or older who received an inactivated influenza vaccine. The material was PBMCs from blood, obtained on the day of vaccination. CDR3 nucleotide sequence: TGTGCCAGCAGCCCGGGACAGGCAGCAGATACGCAGTATTTT. This sequence encodes CASSPGQAADTQYF.